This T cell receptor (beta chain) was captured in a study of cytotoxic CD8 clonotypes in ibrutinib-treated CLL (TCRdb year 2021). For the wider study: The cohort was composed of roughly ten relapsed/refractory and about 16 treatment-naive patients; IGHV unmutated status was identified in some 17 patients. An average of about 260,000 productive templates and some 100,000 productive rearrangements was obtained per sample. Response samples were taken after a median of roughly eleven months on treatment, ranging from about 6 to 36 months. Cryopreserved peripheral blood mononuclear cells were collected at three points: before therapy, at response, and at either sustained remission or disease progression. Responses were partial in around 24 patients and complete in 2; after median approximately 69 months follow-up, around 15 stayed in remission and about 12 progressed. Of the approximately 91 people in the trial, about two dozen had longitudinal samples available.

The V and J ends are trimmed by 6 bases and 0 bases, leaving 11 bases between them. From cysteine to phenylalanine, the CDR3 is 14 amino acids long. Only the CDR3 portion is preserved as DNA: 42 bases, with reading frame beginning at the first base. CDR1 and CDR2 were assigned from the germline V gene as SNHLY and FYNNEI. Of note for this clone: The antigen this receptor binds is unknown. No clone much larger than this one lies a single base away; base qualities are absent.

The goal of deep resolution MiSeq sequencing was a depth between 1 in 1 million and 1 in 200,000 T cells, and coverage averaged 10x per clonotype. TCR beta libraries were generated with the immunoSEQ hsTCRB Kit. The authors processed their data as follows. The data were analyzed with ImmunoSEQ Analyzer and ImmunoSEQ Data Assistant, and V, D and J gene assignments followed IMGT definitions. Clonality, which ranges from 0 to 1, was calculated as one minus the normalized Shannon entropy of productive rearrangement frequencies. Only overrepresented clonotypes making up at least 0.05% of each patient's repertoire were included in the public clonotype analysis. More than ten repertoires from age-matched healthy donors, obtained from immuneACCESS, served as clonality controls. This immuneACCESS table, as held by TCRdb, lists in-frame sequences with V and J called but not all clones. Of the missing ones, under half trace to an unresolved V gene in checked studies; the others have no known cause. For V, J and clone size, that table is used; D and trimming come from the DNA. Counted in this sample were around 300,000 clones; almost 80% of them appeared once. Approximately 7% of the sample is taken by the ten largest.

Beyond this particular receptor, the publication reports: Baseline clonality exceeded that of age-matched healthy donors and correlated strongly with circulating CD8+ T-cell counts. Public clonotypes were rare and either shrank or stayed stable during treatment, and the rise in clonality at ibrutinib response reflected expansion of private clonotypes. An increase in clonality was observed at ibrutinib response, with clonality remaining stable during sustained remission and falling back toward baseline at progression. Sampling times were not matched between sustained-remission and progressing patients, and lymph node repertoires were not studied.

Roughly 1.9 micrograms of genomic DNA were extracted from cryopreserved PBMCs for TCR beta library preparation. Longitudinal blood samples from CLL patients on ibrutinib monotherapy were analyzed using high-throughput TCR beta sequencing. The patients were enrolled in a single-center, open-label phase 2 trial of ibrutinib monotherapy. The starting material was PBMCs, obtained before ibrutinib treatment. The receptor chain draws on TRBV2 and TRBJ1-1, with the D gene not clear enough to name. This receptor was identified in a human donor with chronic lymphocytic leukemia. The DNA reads TGTGCCAGCAGAGCAACAGACCTGAACACTGAAGCTTTCTTT. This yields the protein CASRATDLNTEAFF.